The 29 T cell receptor beta chains reported below all come from one sample, sequenced in a study of blood T cell repertoires in COVID-19 (dated by TCRdb to 2018 to 2021). Receptor amplification or capture employed the immunoSEQ multiplex PCR assay. TCRdb holds this immuneACCESS table with in-frame rearrangements only. Some clones are missing; in checked studies, unresolved V genes explain under half, and the rest has no known cause. This sample is represented by about 84,000 clones; over 65% of them were singletons. The ten largest account for less than 7.5% of the sample. Sequences were obtained from peripheral blood. Source of these receptors: a man over 45 with active or convalescent COVID-19.

This clone was counted ten times or more. The rearrangement links TRBV5-5 to TRBJ1-1; D unclear. Germline CDR1 reads SGHKS; CDR2 reads YYEKEE (reference sequence). The CDR3 runs 14 residues. With 0 bases removed from V and 9 bases from J, the gap between germline ends came to 15 bases. The CDR3: CASSLEVDSRQAFF. DNA for the CDR3: TGTGCCAGCAGCTTGGAGGTGGATAGCAGACAAGCTTTCTTT.

The J gene is TRBJ1-6, the V gene TRBV2, with a possible D match to TRBD1 (5 bases). V shed 1 base and J shed 6 bases, with 7 bases lying between them. The CDR3 totals 14 residues. From germline, CDR1 is SNHLY and CDR2 FYNNEI. DNA of the CDR3: TGTGCCAGCAGTGAAGAGGGGTTTAATTCACCCCTCCACTTT. As protein: CASSEEGFNSPLHF.

This clone was observed a few times. The rearrangement uses TRBV9 and TRBJ2-3; D gene unclear. Germline V gives CDR1 SGDLS, CDR2 YYNGEE. The CDR3 consists of 12 residues. V lost 2 bases and J 4 bases, leaving 5 bases between the germline ends. CDR3: CASSVSSDTQYF. CDR3 nucleotide sequence: TGTGCCAGCAGCGTTTCATCAGATACGCAGTATTTT.

The chain combines TRBV19 with TRBJ1-3; possibly TRBD1 for D (5 bases). The CDR3 totals 14 residues. Between the trimmed V and J ends, which lost 6 bases and 0 bases, there was a span of 9 bases. Germline-derived CDR1 and CDR2 are LNHDA and SQIVND (reference sequence). The CDR3 sequence: CASRGGSSGNTIYF. The DNA of the CDR3 is TGTGCCAGTAGGGGGGGGAGCTCTGGAAACACCATATATTTT.

This clone was recorded once. The rearrangement uses TRBV6-6 and TRBJ2-3; no clear D gene. In germline, CDR1 is MNHNY, CDR2 SVGAGI (reference sequence). The CDR3 has 12 amino acids. The V gene lost 5 bases and the J gene lost 0 bases, with 3 bases spanning the gap. The chain's CDR3 is CASSPSTDTQYF. The CDR3 bases are TGTGCCAGCAGTCCAAGCACAGATACGCAGTATTTT.

The chain carries TRBV30 and TRBJ2-3; tentative D call: TRBD2 (6 bases). CDR3 length: 13 amino acids. Trimming removed 8 bases from V and 1 base from J, with 13 bases in between. Germline lookup yields CDR1 GTSNPN and CDR2 SVGIG (reference sequence). The CDR3 DNA reads as TGTGCCGGAGGGCGCGGGGGCACAGATACGCAGTATTTT. It is translated as CAGGRGGTDTQYF.

The chain combines TRBV27 with TRBJ2-1; 7 bases agree with TRBD2. CDR3 size: 14 residues. The V gene end was trimmed by 5 bases and the J gene end by 7 bases; junction bases not matched to a gene: 8. Germline loops: CDR1 MNHEY, CDR2 SMNVEV (reference sequence). The CDR3 bases are TGTGCCAGCAGTCCCGTGACTAGCTGGAATGAGCAGTTCTTC. This translates into CASSPVTSWNEQFF.

V is TRBV3-1 (or the pseudogene TRBV3-2) and J is TRBJ2-1; 9 positions agree with TRBD2. Germline CDR1 is LGHDT and CDR2 is YNNKEL (reference sequence). The junction had 6 bases not matched to a gene; V was cut back by 0 bases and J by 9 bases. CDR3 length: 15 amino acids. The CDR3 sequence: CASSQDSSGAGEQFF. The DNA of the CDR3 is TGTGCCAGCAGCCAAGATTCTAGCGGGGCAGGTGAGCAGTTCTTC.

Ten or more counts support this clone. The chain joins TRBV21-1 to TRBJ2-3; the D call TRBD2 from the table was never checked on the DNA. TRBV21-1 is given as a pseudogene. The CDR3 length is 20 residues. CDR3 region: CASSPKGGNRPAGTTDTQYF. The CDR3 DNA is TGTGCCAGCAGCCCAAAGGGTGGTAACCGGCCAGCGGGGACCACAGATACGCAGTATTTT.

This clone was recorded once. This sequence joins TRBV5-4 and TRBJ2-7; the D gene is possibly TRBD2 (6 bases). Trimming took 4 bases from V and 5 from J, leaving 19 bases between them. Germline V gene data show CDR1 as SGHNT and CDR2 as YYREEE (reference sequence). This CDR3 has 15 amino acids. The CDR3 nucleotides read TGTGCCAGCAGCCAGAAGCGGGCTAGCCGGAACGAGCAGTACTTC. Amino acids: CASSQKRASRNEQYF.

This clone came up a few times. The rearrangement uses TRBV7-8 and TRBJ2-4; D perhaps matches TRBD2 (6 bases). Germline CDR1 and CDR2: SGHVS and FQNEAQ. The CDR3 sequence is 15 residues long. Between the trimmed V and J ends, which lost 8 bases and 0 bases, there was a span of 14 bases. In DNA, the CDR3 is TGTGCCAGCGCAACCCGGGGGATAGCCAAAAACATTCAGTACTTC. Amino acid sequence: CASATRGIAKNIQYF.

This clone has only one observation. V is TRBV3-1 (or the pseudogene TRBV3-2) and J is TRBJ2-5; 7 bases agree with TRBD1. Germline lookup yields CDR1 LGHDT and CDR2 YNNKEL (reference sequence). J lost 6 bases, V lost 4 bases, and 14 bases had no gene match. The CDR3 totals 16 residues. DNA for the CDR3: TGTGCCAGCAGCCCTCCCCACGCGACAGGGACAAAGACCCAGTACTTC. Protein product: CASSPPHATGTKTQYF.

J is TRBJ1-2 and V is TRBV2; 10 bases are a match to TRBD1. The CDR3 consists of 13 residues. Germline V CDR1 and CDR2: SNHLY, FYNNEI. With 5 bases clipped from V and 6 bases from J, the junction kept 3 bases outside the gene matches. CDR3 coding DNA: TGTGCCAGCAGTCCGGACAGGGGGGATGGCTACACCTTC. It yields the protein CASSPDRGDGYTF.

As to this clone: Other DNA sequences in this sample translate to the same CDR3. The chain uses TRBV9 and TRBJ1-3; D may be TRBD1 (6 bases). V shed 0 bases and J shed 0 bases, with 7 bases lying between them. The CDR3 spans 15 residues. The V gene's germline CDR1 is SGDLS and CDR2 YYNGEE. The CDR3 DNA sequence: TGTGCCAGCAGCGTAGCAGGGGACTCTGGAAACACCATATATTTT. Translation: CASSVAGDSGNTIYF. Combining the CDR3 with reference TRBV9 and TRBJ1-3 gives the whole variable domain DSGVTQTPKHLITATGQRVTLRCSPRSGDLSVYWYQQSLDQGLQFLIQYYNGEERAKGNILERFSAQQFPDLHSELNLSSLELGDSALYFCASSVAGDSGNTIYFGEGSWLTVV.

This clone was picked up one time. The chain combines TRBV4-3 with TRBJ2-2, with TRBD2 matching 12 bases. Germline V gene sequence: CDR1 LGHNA, CDR2 YSLEER. V was pared by 4 bases and J by 6 bases, with 6 bases of the junction left unmatched. The CDR3 covers 16 residues. The CDR3 here is CASSRALAGGSGELFF. The CDR3, as DNA: TGCGCCAGCAGCCGAGCACTAGCGGGGGGCTCCGGGGAGCTGTTTTTT.

This clone was recorded once. The rearrangement joins TRBV20-1 to TRBJ2-5; D is undetermined. CDR1 DFQATT and CDR2 SNEGSKA come from the germline V gene (reference sequence). The CDR3 is made up of 10 amino acids. The ends were cut back, 4 bases at V and 4 bases at J, with 4 bases in the middle. CDR3 region: CSATRETQYF. The CDR3 region has the DNA TGCAGTGCTACCCGAGAGACCCAGTACTTC.

The gene calls are TRBV29-1 and TRBJ2-2; D ambiguous. V shed 5 bases and J shed 4 bases, with 14 bases lying between them. The germline CDR1 and CDR2 sequences are SQVTM and ANQGSEA. The CDR3 is 14 residues long. This CDR3 is CSVRPYSVTGELFF. The CDR3 region has the DNA TGCAGCGTTCGCCCTTACAGTGTCACCGGGGAGCTGTTTTTT.

This clone showed up just once. The rearrangement links TRBV3-1 (or the pseudogene TRBV3-2) to TRBJ2-7; a possible D gene is TRBD2 (5 bases). This CDR3 region has 14 residues. CDR1 and CDR2 (germline): LGHDT, YNNKEL (reference sequence). V was pared by 0 bases and J by 5 bases, with 11 bases between. The CDR3 reads CASSQEEANNEQYF. The DNA of the CDR3 is TGTGCCAGCAGCCAAGAGGAGGCCAACAACGAGCAGTACTTC.

V usage is TRBV6-4 and J usage is TRBJ2-3; 7 nucleotides match TRBD1. CDR3 length: 17 residues. CDR1 MRHNA and CDR2 SNTAGT come from the germline V gene. V lost 2 bases, J lost 0 bases, and 8 bases stayed unmatched. CDR3 amino acids: CASSDEGTVVSTDTQYF. The CDR3 nucleotides read TGTGCCAGCAGTGACGAGGGGACAGTTGTAAGCACAGATACGCAGTATTTT.

The chain carries TRBV11-2 and TRBJ2-5; no clear D. This CDR3 comprises 14 residues. CDR1 and CDR2 (germline): SGHAT, FQNNGV. Trimming removed 7 bases at V and 1 base at J, with 13 bases between. CDR3 sequence reads: CASTPSVSQETQYF. CDR3 nucleotide sequence: TGTGCCAGCACCCCATCAGTAAGCCAAGAGACCCAGTACTTC.

The V gene is TRBV19, the J gene TRBJ1-1; TRBD1 is a possible D gene (5 bases). The V end was cut by 3 bases, the J end by 5 bases, with 13 bases between. The germline gives CDR1 LNHDA, CDR2 SQIVND (reference sequence). This CDR3 comprises 14 residues. Written as DNA, the CDR3 is TGTGCCAGTAGTATGATGGAGGGACTGACTGAAGCTTTCTTT. This sequence encodes CASSMMEGLTEAFF.

The rearrangement joins TRBV4-3 to TRBJ2-3, with 8 bases aligning to TRBD2. The ends lost 0 bases at V and 6 bases at J; junction bases unmatched: 11. The germline gives CDR1 LGHNA, CDR2 YSLEER. The CDR3 is 17 amino acids. The CDR3 DNA reads TGCGCCAGCAGCCAAGACCCCCAGCGGGGGAGCGCTGATACGCAGTATTTT. Encoded protein: CASSQDPQRGSADTQYF.

This chain connects TRBV6-5 to TRBJ2-7; 8 bases match TRBD1. This CDR3 contains 14 residues. V dropped 5 bases and J dropped 3; count of bases not matched to a gene: 6. Germline V gives CDR1 MNHEY, CDR2 SVGAGI. This CDR3 reads CASSKGQDLYEQYF. In DNA form, the CDR3 reads TGTGCCAGCAGTAAGGGACAGGACCTCTACGAGCAGTACTTC.

The chain uses TRBV2 and TRBJ2-7; TRBD1 agrees at 7 bases. The CDR3 is made up of 13 amino acids. Germline V gene data show CDR1 as SNHLY and CDR2 as FYNNEI. J was trimmed by 2 bases and V by 4 bases; bases with no gene match: 2. The CDR3 loop reads CASSGDSTYEQYF. CDR3 sequence (DNA): TGTGCCAGCAGTGGGGACAGTACCTACGAGCAGTACTTC.

V and J are TRBV27 and TRBJ2-3, with 7 nucleotides matching TRBD1. Germline assignment: CDR1 MNHEY and CDR2 SMNVEV (reference sequence). With 1 base clipped from V and 2 bases from J, the junction kept 6 bases outside the gene matches. The CDR3 extends over 16 amino acids. CDR3 DNA sequence: TGTGCCAGCAGTTTATATACCAGGGGGTACACAGATACGCAGTATTTT. Residues: CASSLYTRGYTDTQYF.

This chain links TRBV6-2 or TRBV6-3 with TRBJ2-3; D gene unclear. Germline values: CDR1 MNHEY, CDR2 SVGEGT. Trimming removed 4 bases at V and 6 bases at J, with 17 bases between. CDR3 length equals 15 residues. The CDR3 region has the DNA TGTGCCAGCAGTTTTAATCCCGCGCGCAGGGATACGCAGTATTTT. Its translation: CASSFNPARRDTQYF.

CDR3 amino acids: CASSSPSGGTTDTQYF. DNA of the CDR3: TGTGCCAGCAGCTCCCCGAGCGGGGGGACCACAGATACGCAGTATTTT. The gene calls are TRBV7-9 and TRBJ2-3; 9 nucleotides agree with TRBD2. Germline values: CDR1 SEHNR, CDR2 FQNEAQ (reference sequence). The length of the CDR3 is 16 residues. V lost 4 bases, J lost 2 bases, and 7 bases stayed unmatched.

The chain carries TRBV2 and TRBJ1-1, with D possibly matching TRBD1 (5 bases). The germline V gene encodes CDR1 SNHLY and CDR2 FYNNEI. This CDR3 comprises 13 residues. V was clipped by 8 bases and J by 7 bases, with 17 bases between them. The CDR3 DNA follows: TGTGCCAGCTCGGGCGTGGCAGGGCGTGAAGCTTTCTTT. Amino acids: CASSGVAGREAFF.

The chain uses TRBV5-6 and TRBJ2-3; 11 nucleotides line up with TRBD2. Per the germline V gene, CDR1 is SGHDT and CDR2 is YYEEEE. CDR3 length equals 16 residues. With 5 bases clipped from V and 2 bases from J, the junction kept 7 bases outside the gene matches. CDR3 loop: CASRSGLAGYTDTQYF. The CDR3 nucleotides are TGTGCCAGCAGATCCGGACTAGCGGGTTACACAGATACGCAGTATTTT.